This T cell receptor (beta chain) comes out of a study of blood T cells in healthy people across ages. Study details: With template switching, about one barcoded beta molecule was captured per two T cells.

All donors came from Russia, were Caucasian and healthy, and spanned ages roughly 6 to 95. A minimum of 7 million PBMCs was isolated per sample. Concerning this clonotype itself: Its antigen is still unknown.

This CDR3 spans 17 amino acids. V lost 2 bases to trimming and J lost 6 bases; unmatched junction nucleotides: 12. The use of a sample-barcoded 5' primer and a J-beta primer mix characterized a second PCR of roughly 6 to 11 cycles. TCRdb itself ran the 5' RACE reads through MiXCR, one entry per CDR3 protein. The table shows approximately 800,000 distinct CDR3 sequences, with 35% to 60% occurring only once. General study findings and limits: Long-lived donors had more naive CD4+ cells and higher diversity than aged donors.

Sequencing input: blood. This TCR was recovered from a man at least 80 years old in good health. The V gene is TRBV12-3 or TRBV12-4, the J gene TRBJ2-1; TRBD2 matches 8 bases. The CDR3 region is CASSLRFLLADSNEQFF. Here the CDR3 DNA reads TGTGCCAGCAGTTTAAGGTTTCTACTAGCGGACTCCAATGAGCAGTTCTTC.